The subject of this entry is one T cell receptor beta chain. The data derive from a study of cytomegalovirus exposure and HLA in healthy donors. Germline CDR1 KGHSH, CDR2 LQKENI. This CDR3 is built from 13 residues. The V end lost 0 bases, the J end lost 8 bases, and 10 bases lay between the germline ends. The repertoire was sequenced with immunoSEQ multiplex PCR; TCRdb's copy has only in-frame clones and lacks some. The data hold roughly 250,000 clones, with about 90% observed a single time. The sample comprised PBMCs. The chain joins TRBV18 to TRBJ1-2; perhaps TRBD1 as D (6 bases). The sequence came from a woman between 18 and 29 years old in good health and CMV-seronegative. In nucleotides, the CDR3 is TGTGCCAGCTCACCACCACCAGGGGAAGGCTACACCTTC. Residues: CASSPPPGEGYTF.